Here is one T cell receptor (beta chain) with its context. For TCRbeta, the library was prepared with unique molecular identifiers. TCRdb reprocessed the PCR reads with MiXCR, giving one entry per CDR3 protein. The sample lists 350,000 to 450,000 distinct CDR3 sequences; just over 20% were seen once. CDR1 SGHKS and CDR2 YYEKEE come from the germline V gene (reference sequence). V lost 4 bases and J lost 2; bases outside the gene matches: 10. The CDR3 totals 17 residues. This entry comes from a study of T-cell reconstitution after alpha-beta-depleted transplantation in children. The TCR originated in a human donor who donated a stem cell graft to a child with acute myeloid leukemia. V is TRBV5-5 and J is TRBJ2-3; TRBD2 aligns across 10 bases. The sequenced sample was PBMCs from the stem cell graft donor, obtained from the stem cell graft. The CDR3 spells CASSARASGSLTDTQYF. As DNA, the CDR3 is TGTGCCAGCAGCGCCCGCGCTAGCGGGAGCCTCACAGATACGCAGTATTTT.